The clone carrying this T cell receptor beta chain was detected ten times or more. Its antigen is not identified. The data are from a study of T cells in Graves' hyperthyroidism and ophthalmopathy. Study background: Blood from the periphery was taken at initial diagnosis, before any treatment.

V gave up 7 bases and J gave up 0 bases, with 10 bases separating them. The germline CDR1 and CDR2 sequences are DFQATT and SNEGSKA (reference sequence). The CDR3 consists of 12 residues. Study-wide results and caveats: Blood shared most expanded thyroid clonotypes above 0.001.

Among ophthalmopathy patients, the Clinical Activity Score reached at least 3, the NOSPECS grade reached at least 4, and duration remained under 3 months. Uncontrolled infection, other autoimmune disease, pregnancy or lactation disqualified patients from enrolment. RNA transcripts served as the template for amplifying TCR beta CDR3 regions. TCR CDR3 regions were first amplified by RT-PCR with HTBI primers. TCRdb re-analysed the multiplex PCR reads in MiXCR, keeping a single row per CDR3 protein. The repertoire includes approximately 430,000 distinct CDR3 sequences, 14% to 15% of them detected once, and 13% sits in the top ten.

The clonotype originates from a man in his late teens or twenties with Graves' ophthalmopathy. Sequencing input: blood. The chain is built from TRBV20-1 and TRBJ2-7; weak D call: TRBD1 (5 bases). CDR3 in DNA: TGCAGTGAAAAGGGGCGCTCCTACGAGCAGTACTTC. Amino acid sequence: CSEKGRSYEQYF.